The 24 T cell receptor beta chains in this list originate from one sample, sequenced in a study of T cell changes during pregnancy in multiple sclerosis (dated by TCRdb to the late 2010s). The library was produced with the immunoSEQ multiplex PCR assay. TCRdb carries this immuneACCESS record with in-frame sequences only. Its versions omit some clonotypes, under half of them owing to an unresolved V gene in the studies checked, with the rest unexplained. The table for this sample lists some 71,000 clones; more than 75% of them were counted only once. The ten largest account for 1.4% of the sample. Sequenced material: peripheral blood, taken in the third trimester of pregnancy. Receptors originate from a female donor with multiple sclerosis, enrolled in a pregnancy study.

The gene calls are TRBV15 and TRBJ2-7; D might be TRBD2 (7 bases). Deletions cut 1 base from V and 2 bases from J, with 15 bases between. Germline V gives CDR1 LNHNV, CDR2 YYDKDF (reference sequence). The CDR3 length is 16 residues. CDR3 in amino acids: CATSRAGGGTTYEQYF. The CDR3 nucleotides are TGTGCCACCAGCAGAGCCGGAGGGGGGACTACCTACGAGCAGTACTTC.

The chain has TRBV19 and TRBJ2-7; D call uncertain. The CDR3 has 15 residues. V lost 3 bases, J lost 5 bases, and 17 bases lay in between. The germline gives CDR1 LNHDA, CDR2 SQIVND (reference sequence). CDR3 bases: TGTGCCAGTAGTATTGAGAGTCAGGCGCGTGACGAGCAGTACTTC. Translation gives CASSIESQARDEQYF.

The V gene is TRBV4-3, the J gene TRBJ1-2; D unresolved. Trimming cost V 1 base and J 7 bases, with 13 bases left between them. Germline-derived CDR1 and CDR2 are LGHNA and YSLEER. The CDR3 spans 14 residues. The CDR3 loop reads CASSQVVPAGGYTF. The CDR3 coding sequence is TGCGCCAGCAGCCAAGTCGTACCGGCGGGTGGCTACACCTTC.

The rearrangement links TRBV5-1 to TRBJ2-1; 10 bases are shared with TRBD2. Germline CDR1 is SGHRS and CDR2 is YFSETQ. Trimming at V came to 4 bases and at J to 5 bases, leaving 6 bases not matched to a gene. The CDR3 runs 15 residues. In nucleotides, the CDR3 is TGCGCCAGCAGCGAGGGACTAGCGAGAGACAATGAGCAGTTCTTC. Encoded protein: CASSEGLARDNEQFF.

The rearrangement uses TRBV28 and TRBJ1-6, with 9 positions matching TRBD1. Germline CDR1 reads MDHEN; CDR2 reads SYDVKM. Unmatched junction bases numbered 4, after V lost 6 bases and J lost 7 bases. The CDR3 is 14 residues long. The CDR3 DNA reads TGTGCCAGCAGGTCCGGACAGGGGAATTCACCCCTCCACTTT. It encodes CASRSGQGNSPLHF. Variable domain in full (rest from reference TRBV28 and TRBJ1-6): DVKVTQSSRYLVKRTGEKVFLECVQDMDHENMFWYRQDPGLGLRLIYFSYDVKMKEKGDIPEGYSVSREKKERFSLILESASTNQTSMYLCASRSGQGNSPLHFGNGTRLTVT.

This chain uses TRBV27 with TRBJ2-3; D remains unclear. Germline values: CDR1 MNHEY, CDR2 SMNVEV (reference sequence). The CDR3 runs 14 residues. The V and J ends lost 4 bases and 2 bases respectively, with 10 bases between them. This CDR3 is CASSSGSHTDTQYF. The CDR3, as DNA: TGTGCCAGCAGTTCAGGTTCCCACACAGATACGCAGTATTTT.

This clone came up once. The chain links TRBV30 to TRBJ1-1; D is perhaps TRBD1 (6 bases). Trimming shortened V by 0 bases and J by 0 bases, and 14 bases separated the two germline ends. Per the germline V gene, CDR1 is GTSNPN and CDR2 is SVGIG (reference sequence). The CDR3 runs 16 residues. The CDR3, as DNA: TGTGCCTGGAGTGTCAAGGGGGGGTCAGTGAACACTGAAGCTTTCTTT. It is translated as CAWSVKGGSVNTEAFF.

The rearrangement links TRBV6-1 to TRBJ1-1, with D perhaps matching TRBD1 (5 bases). The CDR3 is 13 residues long. V was shortened by 6 bases and J by 3 bases, with 11 bases between the two germline ends. Germline V CDR1 and CDR2: MNHNS, SASEGT. The CDR3 DNA is TGTGCCAGCAGCGCAACGGGGGACACTGAAGCTTTCTTT. Residues: CASSATGDTEAFF.

This rearrangement joins TRBV7-9 to TRBJ2-1; weak D call: TRBD2 (6 bases). Germline lookup yields CDR1 SEHNR and CDR2 FQNEAQ (reference sequence). V was trimmed by 6 bases and J by 8 bases, leaving 23 bases between them. CDR3 size: 16 residues. The CDR3 DNA reads as TGTGCCAGCAGTAACCCGCTAGCGCCCCTTGGGGATGAGCAGTTCTTC. It codes for CASSNPLAPLGDEQFF. The complete variable domain, with remaining parts taken from reference TRBV7-9 and TRBJ2-1, reads DTGVSQNPRHKITKRGQNVTFRCDPISEHNRLYWYRQTLGQGPEFLTYFQNEAQLEKSRLLSDRFSAERPKGSFSTLEIQRTEQGDSAMYLCASSNPLAPLGDEQFFGPGTRLTVL.

The J gene is TRBJ2-5, the V gene TRBV6-1, with 8 bases identical to TRBD2. Trimming cost V 0 bases and J 9 bases; bases outside gene matches: 6. This CDR3 has 14 amino acids. Looked up from germline, CDR1 is MNHNS and CDR2 is SASEGT. CDR3 sequence: CASSEAHSRGAQYF. CDR3 bases: TGTGCCAGCAGTGAAGCGCACTCGCGGGGGGCCCAGTACTTC.

The rearrangement joins TRBV27 to TRBJ2-5, with TRBD2 matching 12 bases. The CDR3 extends over 15 amino acids. Per germline, CDR1 MNHEY and CDR2 SMNVEV (reference sequence). Trimming cost V 6 bases and J 6 bases; bases outside gene matches: 8. For the CDR3, the DNA is TGTGCCAGCAGCCCTAGGACTAGCGGGGATCAGACCCAGTACTTC. This translates into CASSPRTSGDQTQYF.

The V gene is TRBV2, the J gene TRBJ1-2; perhaps TRBD1 as D (6 bases). Germline lookup yields CDR1 SNHLY and CDR2 FYNNEI. This CDR3 is 13 amino acids long. V lost 5 bases and J lost 7, with 14 bases in between. The CDR3 reads CASSWTEWGGYTF. CDR3 bases: TGTGCCAGCAGTTGGACAGAGTGGGGTGGCTACACCTTC.

This chain joins TRBV10-1 and TRBJ2-7, with TRBD1 identical over 9 bases. The germline CDR1 and CDR2 sequences are WNHNN and SYGVQD (reference sequence). This CDR3 region has 13 residues. With V trimmed by 5 bases and J by 3 bases, 2 bases remained unmatched. CDR3 nucleotides: TGCGCCAGCAGTCAGGGACAGGGCTACGAGCAGTACTTC. It translates to CASSQGQGYEQYF.

Points on this clone: A read error may account for a junction end that differs from germline. The chain is built from TRBV20-1 and TRBJ1-1; D unclear. This CDR3 has 8 residues. Germline loops: CDR1 DFQATT, CDR2 SNEGSKA (reference sequence). The CDR3 sequence is CGNSEAFF. Here the CDR3 DNA reads TGCGGAAACAGTGAAGCTTTCTTT.

The rearrangement uses TRBV28 and TRBJ1-2; TRBD1 is a possible D gene (5 bases). This CDR3 contains 14 residues. The germline CDR1 and CDR2 sequences are MDHEN and SYDVKM. Trimming shortened V by 3 bases and J by 4 bases, and 12 bases separated the two germline ends. The CDR3 coding sequence is TGTGCCAGCAGTTTGTTGGGACTGTCCTATGGCTACACCTTC. It translates to CASSLLGLSYGYTF.

The J gene is TRBJ2-3, the V gene TRBV7-2, with D possibly TRBD2 on 6 matching bases. This CDR3 region has 13 residues. V was cut by 1 base and J by 9 bases, with 11 bases left in between. The germline CDR1 and CDR2 sequences are SGHTA and FQGNSA. For the CDR3, the DNA is TGTGCCAGCAGCTTAGGGCGGGGCGGGACGCAGTATTTT. Translating it yields CASSLGRGGTQYF.

The chain recombines TRBV21-1 with TRBJ1-1; the DNA was not compared with TRBD1, the D call given in the table. TRBV21-1 is deemed a pseudogene. There are 18 residues in the CDR3. The CDR3 spells CASSNPPRQGRASPEAFF. The CDR3 DNA reads as TGTGCCAGCAGCAATCCACCCCGACAGGGGCGCGCTTCCCCTGAAGCTTTCTTT.

This chain connects TRBV5-1 to TRBJ1-5; the match to TRBD1 covers 9 bases. Per germline, CDR1 SGHRS and CDR2 YFSETQ. The CDR3 runs to 14 residues. After removal of 0 bases from V and 5 bases from J, the junction contained 0 bases not matched to a gene. The CDR3 nucleotides are TGCGCCAGCAGCTTGGGACAGGGGGATCAGCCCCAGCATTTT. It encodes CASSLGQGDQPQHF.

The V gene is TRBV11-2, the J gene TRBJ2-7; TRBD2 aligns across 7 bases. The CDR3 has 18 amino acids. The junction had 14 bases not matched to a gene; V was cut back by 2 bases and J by 1 base. Germline V lookup: CDR1 SGHAT, CDR2 FQNNGV. This CDR3 is CASSLKPGGAGLSYEQYF. As DNA, the CDR3 is TGTGCCAGCAGCTTAAAGCCCGGAGGAGCGGGGCTATCCTACGAGCAGTACTTC.

The V gene is TRBV11-3, the J gene TRBJ1-5, with 8 bases identical to TRBD1. The CDR3 is 13 residues long. V dropped 8 bases and J dropped 1; count of bases not matched to a gene: 1. Germline loops: CDR1 SGHNT, CDR2 YENEEA. For the CDR3, the DNA is TGTGCCAGCCACAGGGGGAGCAATCAGCCCCAGCATTTT. Translation gives CASHRGSNQPQHF.

In DNA, the CDR3 is TGTGCCAGCAGCCAAAGGGGGGGGACTAGTCCCACCGGGGAGCTGTTTTTT. Protein sequence: CASSQRGGTSPTGELFF. The chain joins TRBV4-2 to TRBJ2-2; 8 bases map to TRBD2. The CDR3 totals 17 residues. V lost 2 bases, J lost 4 bases, and 9 bases stayed unmatched. Germline V gene lookup returns CDR1 LGHNA and CDR2 YNFKEQ.

This clone occurred a few times. This sequence joins TRBV7-9 and TRBJ1-1; D ambiguous. The germline V and J ends were trimmed by 5 bases and 3 bases, with 13 bases remaining between them. The CDR3 loop spans 14 amino acids. CDR1 and CDR2 from the germline V gene are SEHNR and FQNEAQ (reference sequence). The CDR3 DNA reads TGTGCCAGCAGCCTCCGGGGAGGAGACACTGAAGCTTTCTTT. Its protein product is CASSLRGGDTEAFF.

The chain employs TRBV7-6 and TRBJ2-3; 13 bases map to TRBD2. The CDR3 contains 14 residues. Per germline, CDR1 SGHVS and CDR2 FNYEAQ. V gave up 4 bases and J gave up 7 bases; unmatched junction bases: 2. The CDR3 region has the DNA TGTGCCAGCAGCTCCGGGACTAGCGGGAATACGCAGTATTTT. Translated, it gives CASSSGTSGNTQYF.

The rearrangement links TRBV2 to TRBJ2-1, with D perhaps matching TRBD2 (5 bases). CDR1 is SNHLY, CDR2 FYNNEI, per germline. The CDR3 sequence is 13 residues long. Trimming removed 0 bases from V and 11 bases from J, with 11 bases in between. The DNA of the CDR3 is TGTGCCAGCAGTGAAGCGATGTGGGAGAAGCAGTTCTTC. It translates to CASSEAMWEKQFF.